The T cell receptor beta chain described here comes from a study of Ad26.COV2.S vaccination and SARS-CoV-2 variants. Study background: Doses of Ad26.COV2.S were injected into muscle once or twice, 56 days apart.

Noted treatment: some 19 received Ad26.COV2.S at low or high dose, single or two shots; several received placebo; per-sample allocation not given. It was on day 63 after the first vaccine or placebo injection that samples were taken. The repertoire was sequenced with immunoSEQ multiplex PCR; TCRdb's copy has only in-frame clones and lacks some. The sample has roughly 400,000 clones, less than 95% seen once. Germline V CDR1 and CDR2: SGHDN, FVKESK. Trimming removed 4 bases at V and 5 bases at J, with 20 bases between. The CDR3 loop spans 16 amino acids. This chain uses TRBV14 with TRBJ2-5, with D possibly matching TRBD1 (6 bases). The origin of this receptor is a person aged 18-65 years who received the Ad26.COV2.S COVID-19 vaccine or a placebo. The material sequenced was peripheral blood, taken in a trial of Ad26.COV2.S vaccine versus placebo. The chain's CDR3 is CASSRRDTKTWETQYF. CDR3 in DNA: TGTGCCAGCAGCCGCCGGGACACTAAGACGTGGGAGACCCAGTACTTC.